Given below is one T cell receptor (beta chain) in context. V was pared by 3 bases and J by 5 bases, with 10 bases between. Germline V CDR1 and CDR2: SGHAT, FQDESV (reference sequence). CDR3 size: 13 residues. This entry comes from a study of control samples from healthy donors and cancer patients. Sequencing used immunoSEQ multiplex PCR; TCRdb keeps in-frame clones, though not all of them. The repertoire shows around 190,000 clones; the top ten hold roughly 2.2%. The chain is built from TRBV11-1 and TRBJ1-2; maybe TRBD1 (6 bases). The sample consisted of blood. This receptor was taken from a woman in her thirties in good health. CDR3 nucleotides: TGTGCCAGCAGCTTTAACAGGGAATATGGCTACACCTTC. Amino acids: CASSFNREYGYTF.